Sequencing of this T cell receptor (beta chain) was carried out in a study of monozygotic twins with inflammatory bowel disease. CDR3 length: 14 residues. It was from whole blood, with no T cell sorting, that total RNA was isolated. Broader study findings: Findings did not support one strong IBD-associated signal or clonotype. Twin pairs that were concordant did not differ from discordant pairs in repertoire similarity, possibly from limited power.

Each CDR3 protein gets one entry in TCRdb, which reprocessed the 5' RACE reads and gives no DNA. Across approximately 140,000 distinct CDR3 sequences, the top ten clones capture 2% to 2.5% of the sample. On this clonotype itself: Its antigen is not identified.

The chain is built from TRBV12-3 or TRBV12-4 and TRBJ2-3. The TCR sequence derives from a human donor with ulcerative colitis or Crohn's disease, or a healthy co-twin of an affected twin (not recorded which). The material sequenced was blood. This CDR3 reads CASSLLQDTDTQYF.